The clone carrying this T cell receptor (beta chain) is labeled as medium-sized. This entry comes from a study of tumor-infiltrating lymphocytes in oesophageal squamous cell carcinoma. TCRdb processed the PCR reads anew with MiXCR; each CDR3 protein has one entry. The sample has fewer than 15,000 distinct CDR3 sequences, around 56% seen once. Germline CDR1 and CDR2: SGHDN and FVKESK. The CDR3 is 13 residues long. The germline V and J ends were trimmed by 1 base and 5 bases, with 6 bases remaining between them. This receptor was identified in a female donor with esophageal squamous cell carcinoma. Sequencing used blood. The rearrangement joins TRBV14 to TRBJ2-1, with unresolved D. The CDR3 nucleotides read TGTGCCAGCAGCCAAGTAAGGGACAATGAGCAGTTCTTC. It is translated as CASSQVRDNEQFF.